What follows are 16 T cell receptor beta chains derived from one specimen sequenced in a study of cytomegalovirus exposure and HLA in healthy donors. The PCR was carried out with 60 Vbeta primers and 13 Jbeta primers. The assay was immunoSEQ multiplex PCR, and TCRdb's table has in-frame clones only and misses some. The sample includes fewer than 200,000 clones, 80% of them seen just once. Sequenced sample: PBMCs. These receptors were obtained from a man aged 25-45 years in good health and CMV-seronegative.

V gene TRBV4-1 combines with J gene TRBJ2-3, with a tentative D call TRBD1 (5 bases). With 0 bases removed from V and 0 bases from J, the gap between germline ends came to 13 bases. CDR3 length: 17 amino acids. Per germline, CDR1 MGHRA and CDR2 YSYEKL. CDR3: CASSQDIQGSSTDTQYF. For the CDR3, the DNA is TGCGCCAGCAGCCAAGATATCCAGGGTTCTAGCACAGATACGCAGTATTTT.

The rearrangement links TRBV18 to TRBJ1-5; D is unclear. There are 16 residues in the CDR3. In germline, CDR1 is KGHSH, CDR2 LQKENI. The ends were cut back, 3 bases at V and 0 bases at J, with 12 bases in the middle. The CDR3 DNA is TGTGCCAGCTCACCCGAGACATCGGATAGCAATCAGCCCCAGCATTTT. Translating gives CASSPETSDSNQPQHF.

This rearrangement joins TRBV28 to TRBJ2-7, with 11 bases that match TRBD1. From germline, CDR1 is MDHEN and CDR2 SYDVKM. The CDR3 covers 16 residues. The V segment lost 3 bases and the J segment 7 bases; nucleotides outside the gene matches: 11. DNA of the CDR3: TGTGCCAGCAGTTTGGCCCTGGGGACAGGGGGGAGTGAGCAGTACTTC. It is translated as CASSLALGTGGSEQYF.

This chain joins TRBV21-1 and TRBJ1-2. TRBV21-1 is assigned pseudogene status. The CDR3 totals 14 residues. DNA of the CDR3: TGTGCCAGCAGCAAAAACAAGGGAGACTATGGCTACACCTTC. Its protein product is CASSKNKGDYGYTF.

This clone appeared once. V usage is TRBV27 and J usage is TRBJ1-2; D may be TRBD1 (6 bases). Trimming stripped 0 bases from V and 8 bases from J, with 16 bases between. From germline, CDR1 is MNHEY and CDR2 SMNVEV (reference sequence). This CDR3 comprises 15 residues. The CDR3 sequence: CASSLSGRGNRGYTF. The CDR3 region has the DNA TGTGCCAGCAGTTTATCAGGCAGGGGAAATAGGGGCTACACCTTC.

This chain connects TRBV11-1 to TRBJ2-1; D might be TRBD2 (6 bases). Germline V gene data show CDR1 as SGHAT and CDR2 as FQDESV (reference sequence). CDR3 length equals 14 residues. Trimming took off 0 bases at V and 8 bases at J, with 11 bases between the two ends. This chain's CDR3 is CASSLAEGRDEQFF. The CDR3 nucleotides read TGTGCCAGCAGCTTAGCGGAGGGCAGGGATGAGCAGTTCTTC.

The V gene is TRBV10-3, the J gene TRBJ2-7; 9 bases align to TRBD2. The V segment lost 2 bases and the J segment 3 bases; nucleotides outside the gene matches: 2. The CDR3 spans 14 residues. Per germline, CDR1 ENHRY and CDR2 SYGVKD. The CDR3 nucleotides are TGTGCCATCAGTGAGATACTAGCGGGCTACGAGCAGTACTTC. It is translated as CAISEILAGYEQYF.

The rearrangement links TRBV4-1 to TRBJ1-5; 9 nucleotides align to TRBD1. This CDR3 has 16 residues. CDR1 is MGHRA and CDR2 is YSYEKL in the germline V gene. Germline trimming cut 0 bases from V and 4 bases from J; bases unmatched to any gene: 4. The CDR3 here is CASSQDDRGGNQPQHF. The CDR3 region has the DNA TGCGCCAGCAGCCAAGATGACAGGGGGGGGAATCAGCCCCAGCATTTT.

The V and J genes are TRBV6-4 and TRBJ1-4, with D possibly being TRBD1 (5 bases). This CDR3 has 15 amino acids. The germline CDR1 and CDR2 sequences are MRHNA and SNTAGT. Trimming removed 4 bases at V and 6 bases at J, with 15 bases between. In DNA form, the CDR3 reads TGTGCCAGCAGTGCAAGGTGGGGAGGGGATGAAAAACTGTTTTTT. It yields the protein CASSARWGGDEKLFF.

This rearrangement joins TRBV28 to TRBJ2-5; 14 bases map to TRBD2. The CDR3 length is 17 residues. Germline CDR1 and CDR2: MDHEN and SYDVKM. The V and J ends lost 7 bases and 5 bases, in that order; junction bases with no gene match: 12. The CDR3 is CASIRRLAGGPRETQYF. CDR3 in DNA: TGTGCCAGCATAAGGAGACTAGCGGGAGGGCCCAGGGAGACCCAGTACTTC.

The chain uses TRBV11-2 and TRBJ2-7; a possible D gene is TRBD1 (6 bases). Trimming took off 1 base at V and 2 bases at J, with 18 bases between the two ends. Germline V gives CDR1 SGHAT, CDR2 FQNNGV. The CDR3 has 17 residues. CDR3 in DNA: TGTGCCAGCAGCTTAGTCCCACCGACAGGCCCAACCTACGAGCAGTACTTC. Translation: CASSLVPPTGPTYEQYF. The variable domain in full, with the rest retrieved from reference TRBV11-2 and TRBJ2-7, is EAGVAQSPRYKIIEKRQSVAFWCNPISGHATLYWYQQILGQGPKLLIQFQNNGVVDDSQLPKDRFSAERLKGVDSTLKIQPAKLEDSAVYLCASSLVPPTGPTYEQYFGPGTRLTVT.

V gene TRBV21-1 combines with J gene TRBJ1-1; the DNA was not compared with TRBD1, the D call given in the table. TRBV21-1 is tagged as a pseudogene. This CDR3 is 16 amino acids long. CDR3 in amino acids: CASSESARDSGPEAFF. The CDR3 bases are TGTGCCAGCAGCGAGAGCGCACGGGACAGTGGCCCTGAAGCTTTCTTT.

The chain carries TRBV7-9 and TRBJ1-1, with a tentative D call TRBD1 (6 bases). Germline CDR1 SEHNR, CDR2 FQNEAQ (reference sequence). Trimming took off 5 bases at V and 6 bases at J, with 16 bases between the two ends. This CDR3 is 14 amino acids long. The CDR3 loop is CASSPRGGAPEAFF. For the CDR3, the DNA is TGTGCCAGCAGCCCGAGGGGGGGGGCCCCTGAAGCTTTCTTT.

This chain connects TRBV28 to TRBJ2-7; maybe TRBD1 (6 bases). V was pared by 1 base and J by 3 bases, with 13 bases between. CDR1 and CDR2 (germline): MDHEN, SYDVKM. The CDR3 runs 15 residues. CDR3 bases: TGTGCCAGCAGTTTATTTCCAGGGGCGAACTACGAGCAGTACTTC. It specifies CASSLFPGANYEQYF.

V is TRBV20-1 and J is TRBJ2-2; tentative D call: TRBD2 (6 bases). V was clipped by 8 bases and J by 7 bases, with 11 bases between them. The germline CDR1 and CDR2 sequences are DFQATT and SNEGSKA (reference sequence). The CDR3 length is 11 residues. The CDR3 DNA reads TGCAGTCTCCGGGGGAACGGGGAGCTGTTTTTT. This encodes CSLRGNGELFF.

The CDR3, as DNA: TGTGCCAGCAGGCAGGGCAGTGAGCAGTTCTTC. Translation gives CASRQGSEQFF. The chain combines TRBV6-5 with TRBJ2-1, with D possibly being TRBD1 (5 bases). The CDR3 length is 11 residues. V lost 6 bases and J 9 bases, leaving 9 bases between the germline ends. Germline V gene lookup returns CDR1 MNHEY and CDR2 SVGAGI.